This TCR beta chain was sequenced during a study of response to subunit inactivated influenza vaccine. In its sample, this clonotype was seen a few times. Its target is not known. Overall study results and limits: That few new T cells are recruited by each seasonal influenza vaccination was the authors' suggestion.

TCRdb re-called the RT-PCR reads with MiXCR, one entry per CDR3 protein. The sample contains around 480,000 distinct CDR3 sequences, about 17% of which appear only once. The clonotype was recovered from a man aged 50 to 69 who received an inactivated influenza vaccine. Here the sequenced sample was CD4+ T cells sorted from PBMCs, taken about 23 months after vaccination.

In DNA form, the CDR3 reads TGCAGCGTTAACAGGGGGGACCTCACCGGGGAGCTGTTTTTT. It yields the protein CSVNRGDLTGELFF. The chain recombines TRBV29-1 with TRBJ2-2, with 8 nucleotides matching TRBD1. CDR3 length: 14 amino acids. The germline gives CDR1 SQVTM, CDR2 ANQGSEA. With 5 bases clipped from V and 4 bases from J, the junction kept 6 bases outside the gene matches.